Each of the 30 T cell receptor beta chains below was sequenced from the same sample in a study of CD8 T cells in Susac syndrome. RNA was extracted with the RNeasy kit, and a quantity of 0.5 to 1 ug was reverse transcribed using random hexamers. TCRdb used MiXCR to reprocess the immunoSEQ multiplex PCR reads, holding one entry per CDR3 protein. The data show roughly 150,000 distinct CDR3 sequences, 94% seen once. The sequenced sample consisted of CD4+ T cells from PBMCs. These receptors came from a human donor with multiple sclerosis.

V is TRBV11-3 and J is TRBJ2-2, with D possibly being TRBD2 (5 bases). The ends were cut back, 4 bases at V and 3 bases at J, with 9 bases in the middle. This CDR3 has 14 amino acids. Germline loops: CDR1 SGHNT, CDR2 YENEEA. CDR3 region: CASSSGADTGELFF. The CDR3 DNA sequence: TGTGCCAGCAGCTCCGGAGCGGACACCGGGGAGCTGTTTTTT.

Note on this clonotype: Mismatch with germline at one junction end may stem from a read error. The rearrangement joins TRBV5-1 to TRBJ1-1, with 10 bases matching TRBD1. Per germline, CDR1 SGHRS and CDR2 YFSETQ. The CDR3 runs to 15 residues. In nucleotides, the CDR3 is TGCGCCAGCAGCCCCAGACAGGGGGCGCGAACTGAAGCCTTCTTT. As protein: CASSPRQGARTEAFF.

This chain joins TRBV15 and TRBJ2-7; 12 bases line up with TRBD1. With 1 base clipped from V and 6 bases from J, the junction kept 7 bases outside the gene matches. CDR3 size: 16 residues. Germline assignment: CDR1 LNHNV and CDR2 YYDKDF (reference sequence). The CDR3 sequence: CATSRGDRGLSGEQYF. CDR3 DNA sequence: TGTGCCACCAGCAGAGGGGACAGGGGGCTCTCTGGCGAGCAGTACTTC. Complete variable domain (other parts from reference TRBV15 and TRBJ2-7): DAMVIQNPRYQVTQFGKPVTLSCSQTLNHNVMYWYQQKSSQAPKLLFHYYDKDFNNEADTPDNFQSRRPNTSFCFLDIRSPGLGDTAMYLCATSRGDRGLSGEQYFGPGTRLTVT.

The chain joins TRBV3-1 to TRBJ2-7; TRBD1 or TRBD2 may be the D gene (5 bases each). V shed 2 bases and J shed 2 bases, with 10 bases lying between them. CDR1 and CDR2 (germline): LGHDT, YNNKEL (reference sequence). This CDR3 has 14 residues. CDR3 nucleotide sequence: TGTGCCAGCAGCCAAACTGGGACCCCCTACGAGCAGTACTTC. Its protein product is CASSQTGTPYEQYF.

This sequence joins TRBV6-5 and TRBJ1-2, with 7 bases aligning to TRBD1. Germline lookup yields CDR1 MNHEY and CDR2 SVGAGI. There are 13 residues in the CDR3. The junction had 4 bases not matched to a gene; V was cut back by 2 bases and J by 7 bases. DNA for the CDR3: TGTGCCAGCAGTTACAGGACAGGTAGTGGCTACACCTTC. It specifies CASSYRTGSGYTF.

V gene TRBV20-1 combines with J gene TRBJ1-4, with 7 nucleotides matching TRBD1. CDR1 is DFQATT and CDR2 is SNEGSKA in the germline V gene (reference sequence). Unmatched junction bases numbered 11, after V lost 6 bases and J lost 7 bases. The CDR3 loop spans 14 amino acids. In DNA form, the CDR3 reads TGCAGTGCGGATTCCGGGACAGAGGCTGAAAAACTGTTTTTT. Its protein is CSADSGTEAEKLFF.

The V call is TRBV5-1, the J call TRBJ1-1; TRBD1 is a possible D gene (5 bases). This CDR3 comprises 15 residues. The V gene's germline CDR1 is SGHRS and CDR2 YFSETQ. V was clipped by 0 bases and J by 1 base, with 10 bases between them. The CDR3 sequence: CASSLASGANTEAFF. CDR3 bases: TGCGCCAGCAGCTTGGCCTCCGGGGCGAACACTGAAGCTTTCTTT.

This chain uses TRBV12-3 or TRBV12-4 with TRBJ1-1; D unclear. Trimming pared 7 bases from V and 5 bases from J, leaving 11 bases between. The CDR3 extends over 12 amino acids. CDR3 nucleotides: TGTGCCAGCACCCTAGGTCGGACTGAAGCTTTCTTT. Amino acid sequence: CASTLGRTEAFF.

V gene TRBV5-4 combines with J gene TRBJ2-2; D may correspond to TRBD1 or TRBD2 (5 bases each). This CDR3 region has 15 residues. Looked up from germline, CDR1 is SGHNT and CDR2 is YYREEE (reference sequence). The germline V and J ends were trimmed by 4 bases and 6 bases, with 16 bases remaining between them. The CDR3 sequence is CASSPQGRLSGELFF. In nucleotides, the CDR3 is TGTGCCAGCAGCCCTCAGGGACGGTTGTCCGGGGAGCTGTTTTTT. Variable domain in full (rest from reference TRBV5-4 and TRBJ2-2): ETGVTQSPTHLIKTRGQQVTLRCSSQSGHNTVSWYQQALGQGPQFIFQYYREEENGRGNFPPRFSGLQFPNYSSELNVNALELDDSALYLCASSPQGRLSGELFFGEGSRLTVL.

The V call is TRBV19, the J call TRBJ1-5; D remains ambiguous. V lost 2 bases, J lost 2 bases, and 7 bases lay in between. The CDR3 is made up of 14 amino acids. Germline CDR1 and CDR2: LNHDA and SQIVND (reference sequence). Here the CDR3 reads CASSIIEGNQPQHF. DNA for the CDR3: TGTGCCAGTAGTATAATAGAAGGCAATCAGCCCCAGCATTTT.

The V call is TRBV5-1, the J call TRBJ1-1; TRBD1 aligns across 7 bases. This CDR3 region has 16 residues. From germline, CDR1 is SGHRS and CDR2 YFSETQ. The V gene end was trimmed by 3 bases and the J gene end by 0 bases; junction bases not matched to a gene: 8. CDR3 sequence (DNA): TGCGCCAGCAGCTGGGGCAGGGGGGATTTGAACACTGAAGCTTTCTTT. Its protein product is CASSWGRGDLNTEAFF.

The genes are TRBV24-1 and TRBJ2-2, with D tentatively TRBD1 (5 bases). The V gene's germline CDR1 is KGHDR and CDR2 SFDVKD. V lost 3 bases and J lost 3, with 10 bases in between. The CDR3 is 15 amino acids. CDR3 region: CATSDPGNDTGELFF. For the CDR3, the DNA is TGTGCCACCAGTGATCCAGGGAACGACACCGGGGAGCTGTTTTTT.

V is TRBV11-2 and J is TRBJ2-7; the D gene is possibly TRBD2 (6 bases). Germline CDR1 reads SGHAT; CDR2 reads FQNNGV. The CDR3 length is 15 residues. V was cut by 2 bases and J by 1 base, with 12 bases left in between. Here the CDR3 reads CASSLIRERSYEQYF. DNA for the CDR3: TGTGCCAGCAGCTTAATCCGGGAGCGGTCCTACGAGCAGTACTTC.

This clonotype was found once. V gene TRBV6-2 or TRBV6-3 combines with J gene TRBJ2-1, with D uncertain. Trimming removed 2 bases at V and 0 bases at J, with 2 bases between. The CDR3 contains 13 residues. Germline values: CDR1 MNHEY, CDR2 SVGEGT. The CDR3 spells CASSYDSYNEQFF. In DNA form, the CDR3 reads TGTGCCAGCAGTTACGACTCCTACAATGAGCAGTTCTTC.

The V and J genes are TRBV19 and TRBJ2-7, with a tentative D call TRBD1 (5 bases). V lost 9 bases and J lost 3, with 12 bases in between. The germline CDR1 and CDR2 sequences are LNHDA and SQIVND (reference sequence). The CDR3 has 12 amino acids. CDR3 in amino acids: CASSTANYEQYF. The CDR3 nucleotides read TGTGCCAGCTCGACAGCGAACTACGAGCAGTACTTC.

The V call is TRBV27, the J call TRBJ1-4, with D unclear. Germline values: CDR1 MNHEY, CDR2 SMNVEV (reference sequence). The CDR3 loop spans 14 amino acids. V was pared by 4 bases and J by 0 bases, with 6 bases between. The CDR3 here is CASSSVATNEKLFF. CDR3 DNA: TGTGCCAGCAGTTCGGTTGCAACTAATGAAAAACTGTTTTTT.

The genes are TRBV19 and TRBJ2-7; 10 bases match TRBD1. The junction had 10 bases not matched to a gene; V was cut back by 5 bases and J by 3 bases. Germline loops: CDR1 LNHDA, CDR2 SQIVND (reference sequence). This CDR3 is built from 16 residues. Here the CDR3 reads CASSARRTGGNYEQYF. The CDR3 DNA is TGTGCCAGTAGTGCCCGGCGGACAGGGGGGAACTACGAGCAGTACTTC.

V usage is TRBV12-3 or TRBV12-4 and J usage is TRBJ2-6; tentatively, D is TRBD1 (5 bases). This CDR3 is built from 15 residues. Trimming removed 7 bases from V and 0 bases from J, with 10 bases in between. CDR3 coding DNA: TGTGCCAGCACCCACGGACACTCTGGGGCCAACGTCCTGACTTTC. Its translation is CASTHGHSGANVLTF.

This sequence joins TRBV18 and TRBJ2-3; TRBD2 agrees at 9 bases. Germline V gene lookup returns CDR1 KGHSH and CDR2 LQKENI. The CDR3 runs to 17 residues. Trimming at V came to 3 bases and at J to 8 bases, leaving 15 bases not matched to a gene. The CDR3: CASSPTTSGKPPATQYF. The CDR3 nucleotides are TGTGCCAGCTCACCGACGACTAGCGGAAAACCACCCGCTACGCAGTATTTT.

The chain carries TRBV18 and TRBJ2-7, with D perhaps TRBD1 (6 bases). Looked up from germline, CDR1 is KGHSH and CDR2 is LQKENI. The CDR3 contains 16 residues. V shed 4 bases and J shed 5 bases, with 21 bases lying between them. CDR3 nucleotide sequence: TGTGCCAGCTCACAAAACGACAGGATAACTGAGAACGAGCAGTACTTC. Its protein product is CASSQNDRITENEQYF.

The rearrangement links TRBV7-2 to TRBJ2-4; D gene unclear. Germline assignment: CDR1 SGHTA and CDR2 FQGNSA. V was shortened by 5 bases and J by 5 bases, with 10 bases between the two germline ends. The CDR3 runs to 13 residues. CDR3 DNA: TGTGCCAGCAGCCCGTGGGCGGAAAACATTCAGTACTTC. Its protein is CASSPWAENIQYF.

V gene TRBV20-1 combines with J gene TRBJ2-3; TRBD2 is a possible D gene (5 bases). Trimming took 1 base from V and 5 from J, leaving 7 bases between them. The CDR3 spans 12 residues. Per germline, CDR1 DFQATT and CDR2 SNEGSKA (reference sequence). CDR3 nucleotides: TGCAGTGCTAGAGGAGGGAAAGATACGCAGTATTTT. This gives the protein CSARGGKDTQYF.

The chain links TRBV4-1 to TRBJ2-7; unclear D gene. CDR1 and CDR2 (germline): MGHRA, YSYEKL. There are 16 residues in the CDR3. V was shortened by 1 base and J by 0 bases, with 13 bases between the two germline ends. The CDR3 DNA is TGCGCCAGCAGCCAAGTCTTAGGGCGGAACTCCTACGAGCAGTACTTC. Amino acid sequence: CASSQVLGRNSYEQYF.

V and J are TRBV6-6 and TRBJ1-3, with D possibly being TRBD1 (5 bases). Germline loops: CDR1 MNHNY, CDR2 SVGAGI (reference sequence). The CDR3 has 15 amino acids. Between the trimmed V and J ends, which lost 8 bases and 1 base, there was a span of 15 bases. The CDR3 DNA reads TGTGCCAGCGGAGTGGGGACTCCATCTGGAAACACCATATATTTT. As protein: CASGVGTPSGNTIYF.

The chain uses TRBV28 and TRBJ2-5; D not resolved. Per germline, CDR1 MDHEN and CDR2 SYDVKM. This CDR3 has 13 residues. The V gene lost 7 bases and the J gene lost 1 base, with 10 bases spanning the gap. The CDR3 DNA is TGTGCCAGCACAGTAGGCTCCCAAGAGACCCAGTACTTC. Its protein product is CASTVGSQETQYF.

V and J are TRBV28 and TRBJ1-1, with D possibly being TRBD1 (5 bases). Trimming removed 2 bases from V and 6 bases from J, with 7 bases in between. The CDR3 loop spans 12 amino acids. Per the germline V gene, CDR1 is MDHEN and CDR2 is SYDVKM. CDR3 sequence: CASSLQGAEAFF. CDR3 bases: TGTGCCAGCAGTTTACAGGGCGCTGAAGCTTTCTTT.

J is TRBJ1-2 and V is TRBV7-9; D unclear. Germline CDR1 SEHNR, CDR2 FQNEAQ (reference sequence). This CDR3 contains 13 residues. Trimming took 8 bases from V and 7 from J, leaving 17 bases between them. CDR3 coding DNA: TGTGCCAGCCCGACGGAGGCGCGAGGTGGCTACACCTTC. This gives the protein CASPTEARGGYTF. Full variable domain (outside the CDR3, taken from reference TRBV7-9 and TRBJ1-2): DTGVSQNPRHKITKRGQNVTFRCDPISEHNRLYWYRQTLGQGPEFLTYFQNEAQLEKSRLLSDRFSAERPKGSFSTLEIQRTEQGDSAMYLCASPTEARGGYTFGSGTRLTVV.

This chain uses TRBV2 with TRBJ1-2; the D is unclear. Germline assignment: CDR1 SNHLY and CDR2 FYNNEI. This CDR3 contains 12 residues. Trimming removed 7 bases at V and 2 bases at J, with 8 bases between. CDR3 loop: CASNPVNYGYTF. In nucleotides, the CDR3 is TGTGCCAGCAACCCAGTCAACTATGGCTACACCTTC.

The rearrangement links TRBV24-1 to TRBJ2-3, with 8 bases matching TRBD2. CDR3 length: 16 amino acids. V was clipped by 4 bases and J by 4 bases; unmatched bases: 9. CDR1 and CDR2 (germline): KGHDR, SFDVKD. The CDR3: CATSDLFPGGADTQYF. The CDR3 DNA sequence: TGTGCCACCAGTGACCTCTTTCCGGGAGGGGCAGATACGCAGTATTTT.

The chain links TRBV7-2 to TRBJ1-5; 7 nucleotides line up with TRBD1. Trimming removed 5 bases from V and 5 bases from J; junction bases left unmatched: 3. This CDR3 spans 13 amino acids. Looked up from germline, CDR1 is SGHTA and CDR2 is FQGNSA. CDR3 sequence reads: CASSTGVDQPQHF. For the CDR3, the DNA is TGTGCCAGCAGCACAGGGGTAGATCAGCCCCAGCATTTT.